This T cell receptor beta chain was sequenced for a study of blood T cell repertoires in COVID-19. Germline loops: CDR1 SGHRS, CDR2 YFSETQ. The V end lost 4 bases, the J end lost 0 bases, and 7 bases lay between the germline ends. The length of the CDR3 is 13 residues. Produced via immunoSEQ multiplex PCR; TCRdb's table is partial and in-frame only. The table records about 170,000 clones, more than 75% of them present only once. This chain links TRBV5-1 with TRBJ1-2; D unclear. Specimen: peripheral blood. The receptor's source is a man aged 18 to 29 with active or convalescent COVID-19. CDR3 region: CASSPTANYGYTF. DNA for the CDR3: TGCGCCAGCAGCCCTACGGCTAACTATGGCTACACCTTC.